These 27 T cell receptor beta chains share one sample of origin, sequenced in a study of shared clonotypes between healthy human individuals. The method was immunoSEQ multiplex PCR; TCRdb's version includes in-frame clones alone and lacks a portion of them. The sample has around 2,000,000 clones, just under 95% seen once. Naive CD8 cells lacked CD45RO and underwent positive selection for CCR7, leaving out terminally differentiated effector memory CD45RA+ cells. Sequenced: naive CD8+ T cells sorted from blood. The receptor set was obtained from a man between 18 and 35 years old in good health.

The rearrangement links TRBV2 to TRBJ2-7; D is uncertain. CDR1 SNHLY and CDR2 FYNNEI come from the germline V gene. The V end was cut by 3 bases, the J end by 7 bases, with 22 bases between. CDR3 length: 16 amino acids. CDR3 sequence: CASSEVDRPGFREQYF. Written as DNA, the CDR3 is TGTGCCAGCAGTGAGGTCGACCGGCCAGGTTTTAGAGAGCAGTACTTC.

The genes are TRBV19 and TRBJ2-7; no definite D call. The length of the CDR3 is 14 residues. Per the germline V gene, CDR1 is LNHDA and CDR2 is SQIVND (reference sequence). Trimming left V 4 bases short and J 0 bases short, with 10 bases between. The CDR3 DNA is TGTGCCAGTAGTAATTCGGAGAGCTCCTACGAGCAGTACTTC. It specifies CASSNSESSYEQYF.

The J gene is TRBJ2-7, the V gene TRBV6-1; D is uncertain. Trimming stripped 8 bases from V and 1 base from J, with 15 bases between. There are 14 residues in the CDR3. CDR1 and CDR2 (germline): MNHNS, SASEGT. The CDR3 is CASSPETVSYEQYF. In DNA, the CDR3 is TGTGCCAGCTCTCCCGAGACGGTATCCTACGAGCAGTACTTC.

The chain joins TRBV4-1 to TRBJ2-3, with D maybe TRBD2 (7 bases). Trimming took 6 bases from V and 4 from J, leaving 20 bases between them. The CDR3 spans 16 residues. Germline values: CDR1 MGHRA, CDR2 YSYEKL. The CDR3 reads CASSQRQLGGADTQYF. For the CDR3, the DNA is TGCGCCAGCAGTCAGCGCCAACTAGGGGGGGCAGATACGCAGTATTTT.

Here the CDR3 reads CASSPLEGARGANVLTF. The CDR3 nucleotides are TGTGCCAGCAGTCCCCTTGAGGGGGCAAGGGGGGCCAACGTCCTGACTTTC. V usage is TRBV28 and J usage is TRBJ2-6, with 7 bases matching TRBD1. The germline V gene encodes CDR1 MDHEN and CDR2 SYDVKM. The CDR3 is made up of 17 amino acids. Germline trimming cut 5 bases from V and 4 bases from J; bases unmatched to any gene: 11.

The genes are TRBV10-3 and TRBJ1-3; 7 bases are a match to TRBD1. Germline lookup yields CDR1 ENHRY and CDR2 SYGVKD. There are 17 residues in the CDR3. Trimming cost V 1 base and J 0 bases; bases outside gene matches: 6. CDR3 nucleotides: TGTGCCATCAGTGAGTTCACCGACAGGGACTCTGGAAACACCATATATTTT. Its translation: CAISEFTDRDSGNTIYF.

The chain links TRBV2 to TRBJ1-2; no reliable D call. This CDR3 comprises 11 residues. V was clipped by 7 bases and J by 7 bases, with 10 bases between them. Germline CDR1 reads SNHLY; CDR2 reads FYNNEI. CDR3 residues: CASIAPSGYTF. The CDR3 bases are TGTGCCAGCATAGCCCCTTCTGGCTACACCTTC. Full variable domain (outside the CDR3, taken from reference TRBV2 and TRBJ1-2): EPEVTQTPSHQVTQMGQEVILRCVPISNHLYFYWYRQILGQKVEFLVSFYNNEISEKSEIFDDQFSVERPDGSNFTLKIRSTKLEDSAMYFCASIAPSGYTFGSGTRLTVV.

The CDR3 DNA follows: TGCGCCAGCAGCCAAGTGGATCATAATGAAAAACTGTTTTTT. Its protein product is CASSQVDHNEKLFF. The gene calls are TRBV4-1 and TRBJ1-4; D not resolved. The CDR3 spans 14 residues. V lost 1 base to trimming and J lost 4 bases, with 7 bases between them. Germline V gene lookup returns CDR1 MGHRA and CDR2 YSYEKL.

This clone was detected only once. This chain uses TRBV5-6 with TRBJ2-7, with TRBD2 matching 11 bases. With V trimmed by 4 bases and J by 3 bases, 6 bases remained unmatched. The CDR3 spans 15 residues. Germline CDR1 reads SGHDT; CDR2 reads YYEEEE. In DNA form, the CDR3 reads TGTGCCAGCAGCGGGACTAGCGGACCCCACTACGAGCAGTACTTC. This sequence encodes CASSGTSGPHYEQYF.

CDR3 loop: CASSQGVGIIYEQYF. The CDR3 coding sequence is TGCGCCAGCAGCCAAGGAGTGGGAATTATCTACGAGCAGTACTTC. The chain employs TRBV4-3 and TRBJ2-7; D gene uncertain. The ends were cut back, 1 base at V and 3 bases at J, with 13 bases in the middle. The CDR3 spans 15 residues. Looked up from germline, CDR1 is LGHNA and CDR2 is YSLEER.

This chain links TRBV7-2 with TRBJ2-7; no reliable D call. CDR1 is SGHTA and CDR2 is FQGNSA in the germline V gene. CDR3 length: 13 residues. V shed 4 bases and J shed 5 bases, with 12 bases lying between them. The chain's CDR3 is CASSYSRANEQYF. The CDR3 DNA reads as TGTGCCAGCAGCTATTCAAGGGCAAACGAGCAGTACTTC.

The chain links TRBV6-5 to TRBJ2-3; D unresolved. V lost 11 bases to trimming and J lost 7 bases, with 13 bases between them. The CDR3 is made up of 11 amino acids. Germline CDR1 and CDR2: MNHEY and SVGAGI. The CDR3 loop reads CASSHPNTQYF. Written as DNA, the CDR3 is TGTGCCTCCTCTCATCCAAATACGCAGTATTTT.

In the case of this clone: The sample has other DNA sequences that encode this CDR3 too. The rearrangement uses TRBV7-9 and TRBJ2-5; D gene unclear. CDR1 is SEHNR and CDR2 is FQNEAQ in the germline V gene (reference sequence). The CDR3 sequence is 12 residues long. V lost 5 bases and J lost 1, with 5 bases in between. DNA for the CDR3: TGTGCCAGCAGCCTGGTCCAAGAGACCCAGTACTTC. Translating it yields CASSLVQETQYF. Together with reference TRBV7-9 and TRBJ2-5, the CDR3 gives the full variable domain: DTGVSQNPRHKITKRGQNVTFRCDPISEHNRLYWYRQTLGQGPEFLTYFQNEAQLEKSRLLSDRFSAERPKGSFSTLEIQRTEQGDSAMYLCASSLVQETQYFGPGTRLLVL.

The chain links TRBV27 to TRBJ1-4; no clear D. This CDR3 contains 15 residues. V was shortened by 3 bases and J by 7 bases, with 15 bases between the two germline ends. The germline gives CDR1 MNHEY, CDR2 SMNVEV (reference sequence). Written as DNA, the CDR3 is TGTGCCAGCAGTTTGGCCCCGCCGGGTAGTGAAAAACTGTTTTTT. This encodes CASSLAPPGSEKLFF.

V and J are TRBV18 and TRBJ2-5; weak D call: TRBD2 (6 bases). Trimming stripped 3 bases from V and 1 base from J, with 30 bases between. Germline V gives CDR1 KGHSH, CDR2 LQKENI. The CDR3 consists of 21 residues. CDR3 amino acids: CASSPPGAGPEHYTLQETQYF. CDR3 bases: TGTGCCAGCTCACCTCCCGGAGCGGGCCCCGAGCACTATACCCTCCAAGAGACCCAGTACTTC.

CDR3 loop: CASSSYGASYEQYF. The CDR3, as DNA: TGTGCCAGCAGCTCCTACGGGGCCTCCTACGAGCAGTACTTC. The chain recombines TRBV11-2 with TRBJ2-7; D could derive from TRBD1 or TRBD2 (5 bases each). V shed 4 bases and J shed 0 bases, with 10 bases lying between them. From germline, CDR1 is SGHAT and CDR2 FQNNGV. The CDR3 runs to 14 residues.

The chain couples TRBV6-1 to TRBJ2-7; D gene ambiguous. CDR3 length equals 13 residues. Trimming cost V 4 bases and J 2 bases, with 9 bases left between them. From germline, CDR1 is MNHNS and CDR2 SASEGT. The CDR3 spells CASSAASTYEQYF. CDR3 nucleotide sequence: TGTGCCAGCAGTGCTGCCTCAACCTACGAGCAGTACTTC.

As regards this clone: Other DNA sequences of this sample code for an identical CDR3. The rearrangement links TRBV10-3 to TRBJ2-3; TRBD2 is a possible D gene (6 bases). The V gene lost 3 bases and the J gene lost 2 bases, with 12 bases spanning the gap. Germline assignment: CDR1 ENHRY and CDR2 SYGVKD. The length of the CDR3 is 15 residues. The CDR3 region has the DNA TGTGCCATCAGTGATGGAGGGGACTCCACAGATACGCAGTATTTT. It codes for CAISDGGDSTDTQYF.

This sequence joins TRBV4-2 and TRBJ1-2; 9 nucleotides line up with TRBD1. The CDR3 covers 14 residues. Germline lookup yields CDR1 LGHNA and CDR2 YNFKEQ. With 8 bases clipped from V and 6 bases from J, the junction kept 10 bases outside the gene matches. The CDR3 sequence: CASQATGGGDGYTF. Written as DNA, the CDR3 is TGTGCCAGCCAGGCGACAGGGGGAGGGGATGGCTACACCTTC.

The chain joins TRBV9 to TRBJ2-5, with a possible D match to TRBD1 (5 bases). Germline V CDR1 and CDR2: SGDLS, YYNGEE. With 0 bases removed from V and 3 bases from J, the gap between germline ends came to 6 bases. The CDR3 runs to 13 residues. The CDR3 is CASSVGQKETQYF. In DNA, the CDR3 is TGTGCCAGCAGCGTAGGACAGAAAGAGACCCAGTACTTC.

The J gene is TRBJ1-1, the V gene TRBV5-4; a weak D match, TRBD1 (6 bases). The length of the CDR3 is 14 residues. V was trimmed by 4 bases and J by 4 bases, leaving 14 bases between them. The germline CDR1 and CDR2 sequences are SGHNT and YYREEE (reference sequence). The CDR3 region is CASSTGGPITEAFF. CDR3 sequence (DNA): TGTGCCAGCAGCACCGGGGGGCCCATCACTGAAGCTTTCTTT.

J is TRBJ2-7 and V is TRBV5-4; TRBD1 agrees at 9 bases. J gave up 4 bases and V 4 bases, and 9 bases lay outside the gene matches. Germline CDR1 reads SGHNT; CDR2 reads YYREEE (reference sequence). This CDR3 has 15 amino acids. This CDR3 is CASSVGETGGYEQYF. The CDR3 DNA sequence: TGTGCCAGCAGCGTAGGGGAGACAGGGGGATACGAGCAGTACTTC.

The CDR3 nucleotides are TGTGCCAGCAGCTTCGGTTCAGGGGTCGGCTACACCTTC. It codes for CASSFGSGVGYTF. V is TRBV7-9 and J is TRBJ1-2, with a possible D match to TRBD1 (6 bases). Germline V lookup: CDR1 SEHNR, CDR2 FQNEAQ (reference sequence). This CDR3 is 13 amino acids long. Trimming took off 3 bases at V and 8 bases at J, with 13 bases between the two ends. The whole variable domain, filled in from reference TRBV7-9 and TRBJ1-2, reads DTGVSQNPRHKITKRGQNVTFRCDPISEHNRLYWYRQTLGQGPEFLTYFQNEAQLEKSRLLSDRFSAERPKGSFSTLEIQRTEQGDSAMYLCASSFGSGVGYTFGSGTRLTVV.

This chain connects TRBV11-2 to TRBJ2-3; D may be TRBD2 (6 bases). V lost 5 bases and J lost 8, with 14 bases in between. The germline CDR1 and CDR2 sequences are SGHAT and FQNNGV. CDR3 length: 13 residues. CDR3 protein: CASSAGTGGTQYF. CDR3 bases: TGTGCCAGCAGCGCGGGGACTGGGGGTACGCAGTATTTT.

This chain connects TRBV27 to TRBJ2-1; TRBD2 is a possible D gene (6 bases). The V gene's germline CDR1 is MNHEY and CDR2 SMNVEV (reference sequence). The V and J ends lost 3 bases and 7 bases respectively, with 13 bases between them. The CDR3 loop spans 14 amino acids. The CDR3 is CASSLGGGMNEQFF. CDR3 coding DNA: TGTGCCAGCAGTTTGGGAGGCGGGATGAATGAGCAGTTCTTC.

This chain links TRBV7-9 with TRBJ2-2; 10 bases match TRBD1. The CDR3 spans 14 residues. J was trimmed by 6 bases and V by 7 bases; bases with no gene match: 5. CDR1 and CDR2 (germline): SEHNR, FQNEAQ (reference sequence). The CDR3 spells CASIGQGVPGELFF. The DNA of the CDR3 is TGTGCCAGCATCGGACAGGGGGTCCCCGGGGAGCTGTTTTTT.

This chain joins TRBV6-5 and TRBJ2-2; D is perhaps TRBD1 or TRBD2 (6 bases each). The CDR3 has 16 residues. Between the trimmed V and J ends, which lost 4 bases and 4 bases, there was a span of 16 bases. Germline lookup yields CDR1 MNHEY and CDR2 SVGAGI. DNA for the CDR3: TGTGCCAGCAGTTTCTTACAGGGAGGACTCACCGGGGAGCTGTTTTTT. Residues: CASSFLQGGLTGELFF.